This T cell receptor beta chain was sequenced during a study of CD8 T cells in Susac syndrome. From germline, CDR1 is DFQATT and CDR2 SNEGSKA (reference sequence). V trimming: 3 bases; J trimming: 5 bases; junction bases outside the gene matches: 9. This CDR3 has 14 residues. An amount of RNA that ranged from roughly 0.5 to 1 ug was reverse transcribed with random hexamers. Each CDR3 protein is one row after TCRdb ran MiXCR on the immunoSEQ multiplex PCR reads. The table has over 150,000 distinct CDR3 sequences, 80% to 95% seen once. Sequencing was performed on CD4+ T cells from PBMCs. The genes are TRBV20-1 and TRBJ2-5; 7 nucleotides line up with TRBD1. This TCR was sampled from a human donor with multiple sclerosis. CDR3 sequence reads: CSASLGTVRETQYF. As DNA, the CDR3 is TGCAGTGCTAGTCTCGGGACAGTTCGGGAGACCCAGTACTTC.